This T cell receptor beta chain came from a study of identical twins. The CDR3 has 13 amino acids. V was trimmed by 8 bases and J by 8 bases, leaving 15 bases between them. Germline CDR1 reads MGHDK; CDR2 reads SYGVNS. Unique molecular identifiers were present on cDNA, and template switching added a universal primer site. One entry per CDR3 protein, called by TCRdb with MiXCR from the 5' RACE reads. The table includes about 490,000 distinct CDR3 sequences, 13% to 15% detected once. The sample was also linked to a second study, of yellow fever vaccine responses in identical twins. Turning to that study: Twins showed a vaccine T cell response that reportedly seemed partly convergent, partly personalized.

The receptor's source is a woman between 18 and 29 years old in good health. Sequences were obtained from CD4+ T cells sorted from blood. This rearrangement joins TRBV25-1 to TRBJ1-4; no reliable D call. The CDR3 sequence: CASSDGVGEKLFF. The CDR3 bases are TGTGCCAGCTCCGATGGGGTGGGCGAAAAACTGTTTTTT. The full variable domain, in which reference TRBV25-1 and TRBJ1-4 provide the parts outside the CDR3, is EADIYQTPRYLVIGTGKKITLECSQTMGHDKMYWYQQDPGMELHLIHYSYGVNSTEKGDLSSESTVSRIRTEHFPLTLESARPSHTSQYLCASSDGVGEKLFFGSGTQLSVL.